The sequence of this T cell receptor beta chain was determined in a study of CD4 T cells in relation to SARS-CoV-2 and coronaviruses. Study-level findings and limits: Culture-expanded clones reflect memory recall rather than primary priming during culture.

Notes on this clone: Its antigen is currently unknown.

The assay was immunoSEQ multiplex PCR, and TCRdb's table has in-frame clones only and misses some. The sample includes about 37,000 clones, 88% of them seen just once. Cryopreserved PBMCs were CD4-enriched, then split into naive and memory cells. From germline, CDR1 is MNHNS and CDR2 SASEGT. The CDR3 sequence is 18 residues long. V dropped 1 base and J dropped 0; count of bases not matched to a gene: 11. The specimen was memory CD4+ T cells from PBMCs. V usage is TRBV6-1 and J usage is TRBJ1-2, with 7 bases that match TRBD1. This clonotype was sampled from an adult with COVID-19. In DNA form, the CDR3 reads TGTGCCAGCAGTGAAGTAAAGGAGGACAGGCGAACTAACTATGGCTACACCTTC. Its protein is CASSEVKEDRRTNYGYTF.